One and the same sample provided the 21 T cell receptor beta chains below, sequenced in a study of cytomegalovirus exposure and HLA in healthy donors. The method was immunoSEQ multiplex PCR; TCRdb's version includes in-frame clones alone and lacks a portion of them. The profile shows some 170,000 clones, 75% to 90% of them singletons. The source material was PBMCs. These receptors all stem from a woman aged 18-35 years in good health and CMV-seronegative.

The V call is TRBV5-6, the J call TRBJ1-1; D may be TRBD1 (5 bases). The germline V gene encodes CDR1 SGHDT and CDR2 YYEEEE. With 4 bases removed from V and 5 bases from J, the gap between germline ends came to 18 bases. There are 15 residues in the CDR3. As DNA, the CDR3 is TGTGCCAGCAGCGTGGACAAAGATCAGTGGACTGAAGCTTTCTTT. Translating gives CASSVDKDQWTEAFF. The full variable domain, completed using reference TRBV5-6 and TRBJ1-1, is DAGVTQSPTHLIKTRGQQVTLRCSPKSGHDTVSWYQQALGQGPQFIFQYYEEEERQRGNFPDRFSGHQFPNYSSELNVNALLLGDSALYLCASSVDKDQWTEAFFGQGTRLTVV.

This clone occurred once. The CDR3 loop reads CASDLGVGNQPQHF. The CDR3 DNA reads TGTGCCAGTGACCTGGGCGTCGGCAATCAGCCCCAGCATTTT. This chain links TRBV19 with TRBJ1-5; no clear D. The germline CDR1 and CDR2 sequences are LNHDA and SQIVND (reference sequence). V was shortened by 8 bases and J by 2 bases, with 13 bases between the two germline ends. The CDR3 is 14 amino acids.

The chain joins TRBV7-6 to TRBJ1-2; D is undetermined. This CDR3 is built from 16 residues. Trimming took off 0 bases at V and 4 bases at J, with 15 bases between the two ends. Germline CDR1 and CDR2: SGHVS and FNYEAQ. The CDR3 region has the DNA TGTGCCAGCAGCTTAGCGGAGGCGGTTGACTGCTATGGCTACACCTTC. This gives the protein CASSLAEAVDCYGYTF.

V gene TRBV5-8 combines with J gene TRBJ1-2; D remains ambiguous. Germline V gene sequence: CDR1 SGHTS, CDR2 YDEGEE. This CDR3 has 15 residues. The V and J ends lost 2 bases and 0 bases respectively, with 11 bases between them. This CDR3 reads CASSFWELANYGYTF. The CDR3 coding sequence is TGTGCCAGCAGCTTTTGGGAGTTAGCTAACTATGGCTACACCTTC.

About this clone: One end of the junction varies from germline; a read error may be responsible. The V call is TRBV6-6, the J call TRBJ1-4; TRBD1 matches 11 bases. CDR1 and CDR2 from the germline V gene are MNHNY and SVGAGI (reference sequence). The CDR3 extends over 13 amino acids. The CDR3 bases are TGTGCCAGCAGTTTTTCGCGGGACAGGGGGAGGCTTTTT. Residues: CASSFSRDRGRLF.

The chain has TRBV9 and TRBJ2-3; D is ambiguous. Trimming stripped 3 bases from V and 2 bases from J, with 16 bases between. The CDR3 has 16 amino acids. Germline V gene sequence: CDR1 SGDLS, CDR2 YYNGEE. CDR3 sequence: CASSDKAAVSTDTQYF. In DNA, the CDR3 is TGTGCCAGCAGCGACAAGGCGGCGGTGTCCACAGATACGCAGTATTTT.

In its sample, this clone was seen once. This chain connects TRBV2 to TRBJ1-2; 7 bases map to TRBD1. After removal of 5 bases from V and 1 base from J, the junction contained 16 bases not matched to a gene. The CDR3 covers 18 residues. Germline assignment: CDR1 SNHLY and CDR2 FYNNEI. The CDR3 nucleotides read TGTGCCAGCAGTCACCTCACAGGGGATCGAGGAGGTAACTATGGCTACACCTTC. Translation gives CASSHLTGDRGGNYGYTF.

The chain carries TRBV30 and TRBJ2-6, with a possible D match to TRBD1 (6 bases). CDR3 length equals 20 residues. V dropped 1 base and J dropped 2 bases, with 24 bases sitting between them. From germline, CDR1 is GTSNPN and CDR2 SVGIG (reference sequence). Here the CDR3 DNA reads TGTGCCTGGAGTGGTTTCCCAAGAAAGGGGGTAGCCCCTGGGGCCAACGTCCTGACTTTC. Its translation is CAWSGFPRKGVAPGANVLTF.

The chain recombines TRBV10-2 with TRBJ2-7; D possibly corresponds to TRBD1 (6 bases). This CDR3 contains 14 residues. Between the trimmed V and J ends, which lost 6 bases and 4 bases, there was a span of 16 bases. CDR1 is WSHSY and CDR2 is SAAADI in the germline V gene. The CDR3 reads CASREPSRGYEQYF. CDR3 nucleotides: TGCGCCAGCAGGGAACCTAGTAGGGGGTACGAGCAGTACTTC.

The chain combines TRBV19 with TRBJ1-2; a weak D match, TRBD1 (5 bases). This CDR3 spans 18 amino acids. Germline-derived CDR1 and CDR2 are LNHDA and SQIVND (reference sequence). Trimming cost V 0 bases and J 2 bases, with 19 bases left between them. The DNA for the CDR3 is TGTGCCAGTAGTATAGAATCTGGCGGGGGGGTCCGCAACTATGGCTACACCTTC. Translating gives CASSIESGGGVRNYGYTF.

This clone was recorded only once. This chain joins TRBV27 and TRBJ1-1, with D perhaps matching TRBD1 (5 bases). Germline V gene sequence: CDR1 MNHEY, CDR2 SMNVEV (reference sequence). Trimming pared 6 bases from V and 1 base from J, leaving 9 bases between. The CDR3 sequence is 13 residues long. CDR3 nucleotides: TGTGCCAGCAGAATGACAGCGAACACTGAAGCTTTCTTT. It specifies CASRMTANTEAFF.

The rearrangement links TRBV27 to TRBJ2-5; possibly TRBD2 for D (5 bases). Germline V gene sequence: CDR1 MNHEY, CDR2 SMNVEV (reference sequence). Trimming removed 6 bases at V and 2 bases at J, with 13 bases between. This CDR3 is built from 14 residues. CDR3 protein: CASRSGRRQETQYF. CDR3 coding DNA: TGTGCCAGCAGGAGCGGCAGGAGACAAGAGACCCAGTACTTC.

CDR3 sequence (DNA): TGTGCCAGTATGACTTCGTGGCAGATGAACACTGAAGCTTTCTTT. It is translated as CASMTSWQMNTEAFF. The chain has TRBV19 and TRBJ1-1; D gene unclear. CDR1 LNHDA and CDR2 SQIVND come from the germline V gene (reference sequence). This CDR3 region has 15 residues. V lost 7 bases and J 0 bases, leaving 15 bases between the germline ends.

The chain uses TRBV5-1 and TRBJ2-2; 7 bases match TRBD2. V lost 2 bases to trimming and J lost 0 bases; unmatched junction nucleotides: 4. CDR1 is SGHRS and CDR2 is YFSETQ in the germline V gene. The CDR3 has 16 residues. CDR3 loop: CASSFKRGANTGELFF. The CDR3 DNA sequence: TGCGCCAGCAGCTTTAAGCGGGGCGCGAACACCGGGGAGCTGTTTTTT.

The chain combines TRBV5-5 with TRBJ1-5; the D gene is possibly TRBD1 (6 bases). Germline loops: CDR1 SGHKS, CDR2 YYEKEE (reference sequence). V shed 4 bases and J shed 7 bases, with 15 bases lying between them. CDR3 length equals 14 residues. The CDR3 reads CASSETGLGQPQHF. In nucleotides, the CDR3 is TGTGCCAGCAGCGAAACAGGGCTGGGGCAGCCCCAGCATTTT.

The chain employs TRBV11-2 and TRBJ2-7; 9 bases agree with TRBD1. The CDR3 consists of 13 residues. The germline gives CDR1 SGHAT, CDR2 FQNNGV. J lost 4 bases, V lost 3 bases, and 1 base had no gene match. The CDR3 DNA is TGTGCCAGCAGCTTGGACAGGGGATACGAGCAGTACTTC. Translated, it gives CASSLDRGYEQYF.

V usage is TRBV27 and J usage is TRBJ2-7; 9 bases map to TRBD1. Losses at the gene ends were 3 bases for V and 5 bases for J; bases not matched to a gene: 5. The V gene's germline CDR1 is MNHEY and CDR2 SMNVEV (reference sequence). The CDR3 loop spans 14 amino acids. CDR3: CASSFSDRGHEQYF. CDR3 in DNA: TGTGCCAGCAGTTTCTCGGACAGGGGCCACGAGCAGTACTTC.

This chain uses TRBV7-6 with TRBJ2-7; D not certain. Trimming shortened V by 4 bases and J by 4 bases, and 8 bases separated the two germline ends. The CDR3 consists of 12 residues. Germline loops: CDR1 SGHVS, CDR2 FNYEAQ. This CDR3 reads CASSSWSYEQYF. CDR3 coding DNA: TGTGCCAGCAGCTCCTGGAGTTACGAGCAGTACTTC.

V gene TRBV27 combines with J gene TRBJ2-1; 11 bases agree with TRBD2. Germline V gene lookup returns CDR1 MNHEY and CDR2 SMNVEV (reference sequence). Germline trimming cut 3 bases from V and 4 bases from J; bases unmatched to any gene: 2. The CDR3 totals 15 residues. The CDR3 DNA sequence: TGTGCCAGCAGTTTCGGGACTAGCGGTTACAATGAGCAGTTCTTC. It encodes CASSFGTSGYNEQFF.

J is TRBJ1-5 and V is TRBV4-3, with a possible D match to TRBD1 (5 bases). Per the germline V gene, CDR1 is LGHNA and CDR2 is YSLEER. The V and J ends lost 0 bases and 6 bases respectively, with 12 bases between them. CDR3 length: 15 amino acids. CDR3 loop: CASSQEFGGVQPQHF. CDR3 DNA: TGCGCCAGCAGCCAAGAATTCGGGGGGGTTCAGCCCCAGCATTTT.

This clone was found once. This chain joins TRBV7-2 and TRBJ1-2; D is possibly TRBD1 (5 bases). V was shortened by 2 bases and J by 4 bases, with 14 bases between the two germline ends. CDR3 length: 15 amino acids. Germline CDR1 is SGHTA and CDR2 is FQGNSA. The CDR3, as DNA: TGTGCCAGCAGCTTATTAATAGGGGCCTTCTATGGCTACACCTTC. Encoded protein: CASSLLIGAFYGYTF.